This T cell receptor beta chain appears in the sequencing data of a study of PD-L1 blockade in urothelial cancer. Turning to the study itself: Patients' prior chemotherapy regimens numbered 0 to 3. Blood underwent analysis 3 weeks (second dose) and 6 weeks after treatment began. The median number of T cells present in blood samples was 140,000 to 150,000.

This clone rates as medium-sized. Each patient supplied 1 to 8 pretreatment and on-treatment samples. Libraries were prepared by immunoSEQ multiplex PCR; TCRdb keeps only in-frame clonotypes and omits some of them. Of tens of thousands of clones in the sample, more than 70% are singletons; the top ten hold roughly a tenth. The CDR3 runs 14 residues. The V segment lost 9 bases and the J segment 7 bases; nucleotides outside the gene matches: 10. Germline V gene sequence: CDR1 SNHLY, CDR2 FYNNEI. The clonotype comes from an older man with urothelial cancer. V and J are TRBV2 and TRBJ1-4, with 8 bases that match TRBD1. The material was PBMCs, obtained around atezolizumab (anti-PD-L1) treatment. CDR3 nucleotides: TGTGCCAGAGAAGGCGGGACAGGATGTGAAAAACTGTTTTTT. As protein: CAREGGTGCEKLFF.